This T cell receptor (beta chain) comes out of a study of cytomegalovirus exposure and HLA in healthy donors. It was with 60 Vbeta and 13 Jbeta primers that the PCR ran. Data came from immunoSEQ multiplex PCR; TCRdb stores just in-frame clones and leaves some out. The sample holds some 190,000 clones, around 80% seen once. As for this clone: Its antigen is not known.

CDR1 and CDR2 (germline): SGHTA, FQGNSA. The CDR3 runs to 16 residues. V was cut by 1 base and J by 6 bases, with 19 bases left in between. General study findings and limits: Researchers reported in a later analysis that common viral pathogens appeared linked to several top clusters. V segments that were indistinguishable, TRBV6-2 and TRBV6-3 among them, were omitted from analysis. Most TCRs appeared rarely, but some public TCRs recurred in many donors. Reported performance of the classifier showed diagnosis of cytomegalovirus status with high specificity and sensitivity.

The sequence was obtained from a girl aged 10 to 17 in good health and CMV-seropositive. The chain uses TRBV7-2 and TRBJ2-7, with D perhaps matching TRBD1 (5 bases). The sequenced sample consisted of PBMCs. The CDR3 sequence is CASSLDSSRGSREQYF. CDR3 in DNA: TGTGCCAGCAGCTTAGATAGTTCAAGGGGATCTCGCGAGCAGTACTTC.